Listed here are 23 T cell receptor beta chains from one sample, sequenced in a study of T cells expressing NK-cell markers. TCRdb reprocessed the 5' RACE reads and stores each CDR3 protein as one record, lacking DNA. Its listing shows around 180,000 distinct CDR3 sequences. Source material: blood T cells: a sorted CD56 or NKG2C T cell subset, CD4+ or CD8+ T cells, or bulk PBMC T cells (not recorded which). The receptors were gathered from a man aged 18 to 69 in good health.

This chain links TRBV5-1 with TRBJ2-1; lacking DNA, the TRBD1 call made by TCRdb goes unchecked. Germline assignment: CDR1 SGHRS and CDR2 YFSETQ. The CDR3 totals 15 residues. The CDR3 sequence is CASRTRDSSYNEQFF.

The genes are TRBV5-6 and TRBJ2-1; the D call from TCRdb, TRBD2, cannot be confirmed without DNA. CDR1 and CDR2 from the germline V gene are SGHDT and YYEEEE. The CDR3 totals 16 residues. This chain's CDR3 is CASSILAGGLDNEQFF. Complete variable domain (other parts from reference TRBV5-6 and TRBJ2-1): DAGVTQSPTHLIKTRGQQVTLRCSPKSGHDTVSWYQQALGQGPQFIFQYYEEEERQRGNFPDRFSGHQFPNYSSELNVNALLLGDSALYLCASSILAGGLDNEQFFGPGTRLTVL.

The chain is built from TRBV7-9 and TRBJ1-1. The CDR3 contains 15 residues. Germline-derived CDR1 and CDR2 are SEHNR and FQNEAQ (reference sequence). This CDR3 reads CASSLALRGNTEAFF.

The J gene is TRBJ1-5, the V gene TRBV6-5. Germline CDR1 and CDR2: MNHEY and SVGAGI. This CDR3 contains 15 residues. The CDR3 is CASSYIQRKNQPQHF.

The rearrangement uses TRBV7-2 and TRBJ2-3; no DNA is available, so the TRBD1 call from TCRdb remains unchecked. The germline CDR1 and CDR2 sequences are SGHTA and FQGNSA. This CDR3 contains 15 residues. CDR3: CASTPGGGWTDTQYF.

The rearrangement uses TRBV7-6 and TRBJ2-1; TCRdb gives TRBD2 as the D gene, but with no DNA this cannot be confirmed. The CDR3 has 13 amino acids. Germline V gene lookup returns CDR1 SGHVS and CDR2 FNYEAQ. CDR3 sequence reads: CASSQSSGNEQFF.

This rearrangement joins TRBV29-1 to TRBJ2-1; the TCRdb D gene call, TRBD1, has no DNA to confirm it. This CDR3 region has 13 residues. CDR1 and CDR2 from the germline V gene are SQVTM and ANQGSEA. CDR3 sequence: CSVLGQGLMGQFF.

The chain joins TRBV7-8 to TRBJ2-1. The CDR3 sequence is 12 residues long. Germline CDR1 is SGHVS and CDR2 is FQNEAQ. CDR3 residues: CASSLKYNEQFF.

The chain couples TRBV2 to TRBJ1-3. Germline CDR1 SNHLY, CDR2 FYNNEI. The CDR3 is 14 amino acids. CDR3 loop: CASRRRGSGNTIYF.

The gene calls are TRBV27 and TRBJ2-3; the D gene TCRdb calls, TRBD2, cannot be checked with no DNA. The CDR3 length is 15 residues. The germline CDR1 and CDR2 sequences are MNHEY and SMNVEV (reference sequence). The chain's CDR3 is CASTNQLGGADTQYF.

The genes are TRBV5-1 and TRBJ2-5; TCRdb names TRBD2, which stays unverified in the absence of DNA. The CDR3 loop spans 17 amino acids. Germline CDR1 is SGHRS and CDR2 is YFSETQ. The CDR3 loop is CASSHSTSGGAGETQYF.

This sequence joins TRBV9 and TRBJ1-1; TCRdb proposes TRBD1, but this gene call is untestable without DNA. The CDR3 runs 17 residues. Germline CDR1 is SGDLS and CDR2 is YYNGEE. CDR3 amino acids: CASSVSDGPRQGTEAFF.

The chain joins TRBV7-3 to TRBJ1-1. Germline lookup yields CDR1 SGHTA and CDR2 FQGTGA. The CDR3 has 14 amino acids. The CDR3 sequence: CASSFWGRALEAFF.

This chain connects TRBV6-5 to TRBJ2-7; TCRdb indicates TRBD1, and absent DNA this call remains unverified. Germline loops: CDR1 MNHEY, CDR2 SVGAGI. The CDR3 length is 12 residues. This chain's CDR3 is CASGETGYEQYF.

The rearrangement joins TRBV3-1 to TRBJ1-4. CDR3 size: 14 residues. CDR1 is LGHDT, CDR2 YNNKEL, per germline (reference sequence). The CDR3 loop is CASSPIARREKLFF.

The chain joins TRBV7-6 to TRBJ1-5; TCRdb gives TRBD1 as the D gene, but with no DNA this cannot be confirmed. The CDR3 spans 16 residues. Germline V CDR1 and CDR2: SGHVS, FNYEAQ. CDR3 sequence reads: CASSLAGGTGNQPQHF.

The CDR3 loop reads CASSDSTGSDEQYF. The chain uses TRBV9 and TRBJ2-7; TCRdb's assignment of TRBD1 cannot be checked, as there is no DNA. The CDR3 length is 14 residues. Germline loops: CDR1 SGDLS, CDR2 YYNGEE.

The chain's CDR3 is CASSRGTYNSPLHF. This rearrangement joins TRBV6-1 to TRBJ1-6; absent DNA, TCRdb's TRBD1 call cannot be checked. CDR3 length: 14 residues. The V gene's germline CDR1 is MNHNS and CDR2 SASEGT.

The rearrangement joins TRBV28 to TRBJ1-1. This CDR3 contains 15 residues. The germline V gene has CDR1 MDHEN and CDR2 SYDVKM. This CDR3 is CASSATGGGDSEAFF.

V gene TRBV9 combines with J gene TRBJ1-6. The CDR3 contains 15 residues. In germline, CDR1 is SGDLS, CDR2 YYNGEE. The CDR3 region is CASSDRQSRGSPLHF. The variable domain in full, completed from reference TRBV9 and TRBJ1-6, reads DSGVTQTPKHLITATGQRVTLRCSPRSGDLSVYWYQQSLDQGLQFLIQYYNGEERAKGNILERFSAQQFPDLHSELNLSSLELGDSALYFCASSDRQSRGSPLHFGNGTRLTVT.

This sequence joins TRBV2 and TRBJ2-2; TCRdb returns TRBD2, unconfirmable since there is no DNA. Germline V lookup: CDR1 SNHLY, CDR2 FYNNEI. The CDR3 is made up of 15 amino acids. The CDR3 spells CASKEGLGNTGELFF.

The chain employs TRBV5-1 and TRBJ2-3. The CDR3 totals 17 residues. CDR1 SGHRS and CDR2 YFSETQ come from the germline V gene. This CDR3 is CASSLKRLEDRTDTQYF.

CDR3 in amino acids: CASSLSGGYNEQFF. This sequence joins TRBV28 and TRBJ2-1; TCRdb proposes TRBD1, but this gene call is untestable without DNA. This CDR3 spans 14 amino acids. Looked up from germline, CDR1 is MDHEN and CDR2 is SYDVKM.